What follows are 30 T cell receptor beta chains derived from one specimen sequenced in a study of cytomegalovirus exposure and HLA in healthy donors. The assay was immunoSEQ multiplex PCR, and TCRdb's table has in-frame clones only and misses some. This table has 110,000 or so clones, roughly nine tenths appearing once. Material: PBMCs. The receptors were sampled from a man younger than 35 in good health and CMV-seropositive.

This clone was recorded only once. The V gene is TRBV7-8, the J gene TRBJ2-7, with a weak D call TRBD1 (5 bases). Germline CDR1 and CDR2: SGHVS and FQNEAQ. V shed 0 bases and J shed 1 base, with 16 bases lying between them. CDR3 length: 17 residues. DNA for the CDR3: TGTGCCAGCAGCTTAGCTAGGGGCCGCTCTAATTCCTACGAGCAGTACTTC. It encodes CASSLARGRSNSYEQYF.

This chain links TRBV9 with TRBJ1-6, with TRBD1 matching 8 bases. Germline-derived CDR1 and CDR2 are SGDLS and YYNGEE. V lost 0 bases to trimming and J lost 7 bases; unmatched junction nucleotides: 6. The CDR3 length is 16 residues. The CDR3 sequence: CASSVDTGGRNSPLHF. CDR3 coding DNA: TGTGCCAGCAGCGTAGATACAGGGGGAAGGAATTCACCCCTCCACTTT.

The rearrangement links TRBV11-2 to TRBJ1-2; TRBD1 matches at 8 bases. With 5 bases clipped from V and 0 bases from J, the junction kept 11 bases outside the gene matches. The germline V gene encodes CDR1 SGHAT and CDR2 FQNNGV. CDR3 length: 17 amino acids. Here the CDR3 reads CASSPLSDRASNYGYTF. The CDR3 bases are TGTGCCAGCAGCCCCCTCTCGGACAGGGCCTCTAACTATGGCTACACCTTC. Full variable domain (missing parts from reference TRBV11-2 and TRBJ1-2): EAGVAQSPRYKIIEKRQSVAFWCNPISGHATLYWYQQILGQGPKLLIQFQNNGVVDDSQLPKDRFSAERLKGVDSTLKIQPAKLEDSAVYLCASSPLSDRASNYGYTFGSGTRLTVV.

This chain links TRBV7-9 with TRBJ1-1, with D uncertain. Trimming stripped 5 bases from V and 1 base from J, with 8 bases between. Germline loops: CDR1 SEHNR, CDR2 FQNEAQ (reference sequence). The CDR3 totals 13 residues. The DNA of the CDR3 is TGTGCCAGCAGCCGACCGGGGAACACTGAAGCTTTCTTT. Protein sequence: CASSRPGNTEAFF.

The table lists this clone with a count of one. The rearrangement links TRBV5-1 to TRBJ2-5, with a possible D match to TRBD1 (5 bases). This CDR3 has 15 residues. V was trimmed by 2 bases and J by 3 bases, leaving 14 bases between them. Germline loops: CDR1 SGHRS, CDR2 YFSETQ. The CDR3 loop reads CASSLYKGSEETQYF. DNA for the CDR3: TGCGCCAGCAGCTTATACAAGGGGTCGGAAGAGACCCAGTACTTC.

The CDR3: CAWSRGQDYEQYF. DNA for the CDR3: TGTGCCTGGAGCAGGGGGCAGGACTACGAGCAGTACTTC. The chain recombines TRBV30 with TRBJ2-7; 8 nucleotides agree with TRBD1. The CDR3 loop spans 13 amino acids. The trim removed 3 bases at V and 3 bases at J, leaving 4 bases unmatched. CDR1 and CDR2 from the germline V gene are GTSNPN and SVGIG (reference sequence).

The chain is built from TRBV7-9 and TRBJ2-3; TRBD1 agrees at 8 bases. The CDR3 spans 17 residues. From germline, CDR1 is SEHNR and CDR2 FQNEAQ (reference sequence). The J segment lost 3 bases and the V segment lost 5 bases, leaving 13 bases of the junction unmatched. The CDR3 nucleotides are TGTGCCAGCAGCGCCCCGATCAGGGGGCGAACGACAGATACGCAGTATTTT. Protein: CASSAPIRGRTTDTQYF.

This clone was seen a single time. The chain recombines TRBV6-1 with TRBJ1-6; D ambiguous. The germline V gene has CDR1 MNHNS and CDR2 SASEGT. The V end was cut by 3 bases, the J end by 8 bases, with 5 bases between. This CDR3 has 12 residues. CDR3 coding DNA: TGTGCCAGCAGTGACAGTGATTCACCCCTCCACTTT. Translating gives CASSDSDSPLHF.

CDR3: CASSSRDSAYEQYF. CDR3 in DNA: TGTGCCAGCAGTTCCCGGGACAGCGCCTACGAGCAGTACTTC. The J gene is TRBJ2-7, the V gene TRBV27, with TRBD1 matching 7 bases. The V and J ends lost 4 bases and 2 bases, in that order; junction bases with no gene match: 5. Germline CDR1 is MNHEY and CDR2 is SMNVEV (reference sequence). This CDR3 is built from 14 residues.

J is TRBJ2-2 and V is TRBV19; D is perhaps TRBD1 (6 bases). Germline V gives CDR1 LNHDA, CDR2 SQIVND (reference sequence). The V end was cut by 5 bases, the J end by 10 bases, with 17 bases between. The CDR3 is made up of 14 amino acids. The CDR3, as DNA: TGTGCCAGTAGTGTCGGGCAGGGGCCCTCGGAGCTGTTTTTT. This codes for CASSVGQGPSELFF.

The J gene is TRBJ2-2, the V gene TRBV9, with D perhaps TRBD1 (5 bases). The V end lost 5 bases, the J end lost 10 bases, and 9 bases lay between the germline ends. Per the germline V gene, CDR1 is SGDLS and CDR2 is YYNGEE. This CDR3 comprises 11 residues. CDR3 loop: CASSQGEELFF. CDR3 in DNA: TGTGCCAGCAGTCAGGGTGAGGAGCTGTTTTTT.

Points on this clone: An end of the junction does not agree with germline; a read error may underlie this. The V call is TRBV5-4, the J call TRBJ1-2; 8 bases are a match to TRBD1. CDR1 SGHNT and CDR2 YYREEE come from the germline V gene (reference sequence). The CDR3 runs to 15 residues. The CDR3: CASRLGTGHNYGYTF. The CDR3 DNA reads TGTGCCAGCAGATTGGGGACAGGTCATAACTATGGCTACACCTTC.

The rearrangement uses TRBV27 and TRBJ1-5, with a tentative D call TRBD1 (6 bases). The CDR3 length is 17 residues. V lost 7 bases, J lost 5 bases, and 24 bases lay in between. Germline CDR1 and CDR2: MNHEY and SMNVEV (reference sequence). In DNA form, the CDR3 reads TGTGCCAGCAAATTGATAAGCCTGGGGGGGCGCGATCAGCCCCAGCATTTT. It yields the protein CASKLISLGGRDQPQHF.

This chain connects TRBV5-1 to TRBJ1-2; D may be TRBD1 (6 bases). Germline values: CDR1 SGHRS, CDR2 YFSETQ. The CDR3 runs 14 residues. Trimming cost V 4 bases and J 8 bases, with 18 bases left between them. This CDR3 reads CASSPGQSSRGYTF. The CDR3 region has the DNA TGCGCCAGCAGCCCTGGACAGAGTTCGAGGGGCTACACCTTC.

This chain connects TRBV7-2 to TRBJ2-7; no reliable D call. CDR1 is SGHTA and CDR2 is FQGNSA in the germline V gene. The length of the CDR3 is 14 residues. V was pared by 5 bases and J by 1 base, with 12 bases between. CDR3 sequence: CASSATPSSYEQYF. DNA of the CDR3: TGTGCCAGCAGCGCGACTCCTTCTTCCTACGAGCAGTACTTC.

The chain employs TRBV30 and TRBJ2-1; D perhaps matches TRBD2 (5 bases). V dropped 4 bases and J dropped 5 bases, with 6 bases sitting between them. Per germline, CDR1 GTSNPN and CDR2 SVGIG (reference sequence). The CDR3 runs to 11 residues. CDR3 nucleotides: TGTGCCTGGACCGGGGACAATGAGCAGTTCTTC. Its protein is CAWTGDNEQFF. Drawing the rest from reference TRBV30 and TRBJ2-1, the complete variable domain is SQTIHQWPATLVQPVGSPLSLECTVEGTSNPNLYWYRQAAGRGLQLLFYSVGIGQISSEVPQNLSASRPQDRQFILSSKKLLLSDSGFYLCAWTGDNEQFFGPGTRLTVL.

The chain couples TRBV6-5 to TRBJ2-7, with a weak D call TRBD1 (5 bases). Germline V lookup: CDR1 MNHEY, CDR2 SVGAGI. The CDR3 contains 15 residues. V gave up 2 bases and J gave up 2 bases, with 13 bases separating them. The CDR3 nucleotides are TGTGCCAGCAGTTACGGGTGGGGCGCAGCCTACGAGCAGTACTTC. This sequence encodes CASSYGWGAAYEQYF.

This clone was picked up one time. The rearrangement joins TRBV5-1 to TRBJ2-3; D not certain. V was clipped by 1 base and J by 1 base, with 10 bases between them. Germline V lookup: CDR1 SGHRS, CDR2 YFSETQ. The CDR3 contains 15 residues. The CDR3: CASSLYSIRTDTQYF. The CDR3 DNA follows: TGCGCCAGCAGCTTGTACTCGATTCGCACAGATACGCAGTATTTT.

J is TRBJ2-3 and V is TRBV5-4, with D possibly matching TRBD2 (6 bases). CDR3 length: 14 amino acids. Germline V gene data show CDR1 as SGHNT and CDR2 as YYREEE (reference sequence). The ends were cut back, 1 base at V and 4 bases at J, with 10 bases in the middle. As DNA, the CDR3 is TGTGCCAGCAGCTTGAAGACGGGGGCAGATACGCAGTATTTT. Residues: CASSLKTGADTQYF.

The chain employs TRBV19 and TRBJ1-2; perhaps TRBD1 as D (5 bases). Germline values: CDR1 LNHDA, CDR2 SQIVND (reference sequence). Trimming took 3 bases from V and 4 from J, leaving 9 bases between them. The CDR3 has 13 amino acids. In nucleotides, the CDR3 is TGTGCCAGTAGTATCGACAGCCTCTATGGCTACACCTTC. Protein sequence: CASSIDSLYGYTF.

The rearrangement joins TRBV6-1 to TRBJ1-5; no firm D call. Trimming stripped 2 bases from V and 6 bases from J, with 17 bases between. CDR3 length equals 16 residues. Germline V gene sequence: CDR1 MNHNS, CDR2 SASEGT. For the CDR3, the DNA is TGTGCCAGCAGTGAAATTATAGGCCCAGGAGGTCAGCCCCAGCATTTT. This translates into CASSEIIGPGGQPQHF.

This chain links TRBV5-1 with TRBJ1-3; TRBD1 agrees at 9 bases. The V segment lost 4 bases and the J segment 2 bases; nucleotides outside the gene matches: 1. This CDR3 region has 14 residues. Germline V lookup: CDR1 SGHRS, CDR2 YFSETQ. CDR3 bases: TGCGCCAGCAGCCGACAGGGGGCTGGAAACACCATATATTTT. Its protein is CASSRQGAGNTIYF. The variable domain in full, completed from reference TRBV5-1 and TRBJ1-3, reads KAGVTQTPRYLIKTRGQQVTLSCSPISGHRSVSWYQQTPGQGLQFLFEYFSETQRNKGNFPGRFSGRQFSNSRSEMNVSTLELGDSALYLCASSRQGAGNTIYFGEGSWLTVV.

This chain links TRBV5-1 with TRBJ2-3; unclear D gene. V lost 0 bases and J 1 base, leaving 6 bases between the germline ends. Germline values: CDR1 SGHRS, CDR2 YFSETQ. There are 14 residues in the CDR3. This chain's CDR3 is CASSLGSRTDTQYF. CDR3 nucleotide sequence: TGCGCCAGCAGCTTGGGGAGTCGCACAGATACGCAGTATTTT.

This clone was seen only once. The chain has TRBV6-6 and TRBJ1-2, with 7 bases that match TRBD1. The CDR3 totals 14 residues. With 7 bases clipped from V and 14 bases from J, the junction kept 19 bases outside the gene matches. The V gene's germline CDR1 is MNHNY and CDR2 SVGAGI (reference sequence). The CDR3 DNA reads as TGTGCCAGCAATCTTCCGGGACCGAGGGGGCCCCTAACCTTC. Amino acids: CASNLPGPRGPLTF.

The CDR3, as DNA: TGTGCCAGCAGCCGGGACACAATTGGCGGGGAGCTGTTTTTT. Its protein is CASSRDTIGGELFF. This chain uses TRBV7-9 with TRBJ2-2, with a weak D call TRBD1 (6 bases). The CDR3 extends over 14 amino acids. CDR1 is SEHNR and CDR2 is FQNEAQ in the germline V gene (reference sequence). Trimming took off 5 bases at V and 7 bases at J, with 14 bases between the two ends.

The chain has TRBV5-6 and TRBJ1-1; a possible D gene is TRBD1 (5 bases). This CDR3 has 15 amino acids. Trimming took 0 bases from V and 3 from J, leaving 12 bases between them. The V gene's germline CDR1 is SGHDT and CDR2 YYEEEE. CDR3 protein: CASSLVGRDDTEAFF. DNA for the CDR3: TGTGCCAGCAGCTTGGTAGGCAGGGATGACACTGAAGCTTTCTTT. Together with reference TRBV5-6 and TRBJ1-1, the CDR3 gives the full variable domain: DAGVTQSPTHLIKTRGQQVTLRCSPKSGHDTVSWYQQALGQGPQFIFQYYEEEERQRGNFPDRFSGHQFPNYSSELNVNALLLGDSALYLCASSLVGRDDTEAFFGQGTRLTVV.

This clone was observed a single time. This chain links TRBV15 with TRBJ1-5; D perhaps matches TRBD1 (6 bases). This CDR3 spans 13 amino acids. Germline V gene sequence: CDR1 LNHNV, CDR2 YYDKDF (reference sequence). V was pared by 4 bases and J by 7 bases, with 11 bases between. The CDR3 coding sequence is TGTGCCACCAGCACAGGGGACTACCAGCCCCAGCATTTT. Translated: CATSTGDYQPQHF. Together with reference TRBV15 and TRBJ1-5, the CDR3 gives the full variable domain: DAMVIQNPRYQVTQFGKPVTLSCSQTLNHNVMYWYQQKSSQAPKLLFHYYDKDFNNEADTPDNFQSRRPNTSFCFLDIRSPGLGDTAMYLCATSTGDYQPQHFGDGTRLSIL.

The chain has TRBV14 and TRBJ1-5; D gene unclear. CDR3 length: 18 amino acids. Germline CDR1 SGHDN, CDR2 FVKESK. The V end lost 3 bases, the J end lost 2 bases, and 20 bases lay between the germline ends. The CDR3 coding sequence is TGTGCCAGCAGCCAGACGAGAATTGAGAGGGAAGGCAATCAGCCCCAGCATTTT. Translation: CASSQTRIEREGNQPQHF.

CDR3 nucleotide sequence: TGCGCCAGCAGCAGTCGGCCGGGACGGGGGGAAAAACTGTTTTTT. Its protein is CASSSRPGRGEKLFF. J is TRBJ1-4 and V is TRBV5-1, with D perhaps matching TRBD1 (5 bases). Germline assignment: CDR1 SGHRS and CDR2 YFSETQ. The CDR3 is made up of 15 amino acids. V dropped 4 bases and J dropped 8 bases, with 18 bases sitting between them.

The chain has TRBV6-5 and TRBJ1-2, with D unclear. The CDR3 spans 13 residues. Trimming stripped 6 bases from V and 8 bases from J, with 16 bases between. Germline CDR1 MNHEY, CDR2 SVGAGI. The CDR3 DNA reads TGTGCCAGCAGACCGCGCGGACTGGAAGGCTACACCTTC. It translates to CASRPRGLEGYTF.